What follows is one TCR beta chain and its context. Its antigen is as yet unknown. This record belongs to a study of regulatory T cells. Whole-study results and caveats: In CD3G-deficient patients, conventional CD4+ T cells were enriched for hydrophobic CDR3 residues at positions 6 and 7.

The primer mix had 52 TRBV and 13 TRBJ primers. The method was immunoSEQ multiplex PCR; TCRdb's version includes in-frame clones alone and lacks a portion of them. The table lists 30,000 to 40,000 clones, approximately 89% of them singletons, with approximately 2.4% in the top ten. Germline V CDR1 and CDR2: KGHSH, LQKENI. V shed 4 bases, J shed 3 bases, and the junction held 6 bases outside the gene matches. The CDR3 consists of 15 residues. The gene calls are TRBV18 and TRBJ2-7; 10 bases agree with TRBD1. The receptor was isolated from a person aged 18-30 years with CD3G deficiency. Specimen: conventional CD4+ T cells sorted from blood. The CDR3 DNA is TGTGCCAGCTCACTCGGGACAGGGGAGAGCTACGAGCAGTACTTC. Encoded protein: CASSLGTGESYEQYF.